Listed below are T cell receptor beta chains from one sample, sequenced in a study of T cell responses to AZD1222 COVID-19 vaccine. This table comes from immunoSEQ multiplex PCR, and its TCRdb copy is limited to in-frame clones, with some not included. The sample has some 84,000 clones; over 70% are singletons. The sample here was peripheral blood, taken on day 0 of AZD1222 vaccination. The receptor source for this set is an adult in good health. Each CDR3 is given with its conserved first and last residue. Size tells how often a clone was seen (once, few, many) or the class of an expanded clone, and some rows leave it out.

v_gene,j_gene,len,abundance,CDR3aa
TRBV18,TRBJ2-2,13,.,CASSPRGTGELFF
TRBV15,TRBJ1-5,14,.,CATSRRTGDQPQHF
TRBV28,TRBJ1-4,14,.,CASSLDARLGKLFF
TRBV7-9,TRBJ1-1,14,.,CASSLGSGNTEAFF
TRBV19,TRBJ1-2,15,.,CASSVAGTGNYGYTF
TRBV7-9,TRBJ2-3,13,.,CASSGRGTDTQYF
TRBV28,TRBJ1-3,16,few,CASSQFGGGAGNTIYF
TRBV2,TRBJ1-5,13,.,CASSEWAEDRGHF
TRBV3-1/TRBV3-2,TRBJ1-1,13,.,CASSQDRGGMAFF
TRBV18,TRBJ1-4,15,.,CASSPPTGDGEKLFF
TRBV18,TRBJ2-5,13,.,CASSPPGRETQYF
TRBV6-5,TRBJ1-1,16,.,CASSYGVTPGVTEAFF
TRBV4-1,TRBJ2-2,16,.,CASSQMQGMGTGELFF
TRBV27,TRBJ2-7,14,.,CASSFGTGGFGQYF
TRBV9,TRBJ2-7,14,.,CASSVGRGGYEQYF
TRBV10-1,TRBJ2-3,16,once,CASSVGLAGGADTQYF
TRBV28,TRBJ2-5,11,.,CASSRGETQYF
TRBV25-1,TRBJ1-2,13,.,CASSDGLRGGYTF
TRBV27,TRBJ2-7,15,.,CVSRPGPGVLYEQYF
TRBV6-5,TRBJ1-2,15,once,CASSYTYRGLPGYTF
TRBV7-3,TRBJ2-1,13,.,CASSLGQINEQFF
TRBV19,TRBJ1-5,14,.,CASSIGGSNQPQHF
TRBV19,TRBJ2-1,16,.,CASSIGGKAPHNEQFF
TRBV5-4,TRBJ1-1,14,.,CASSLVGPGLEAFF
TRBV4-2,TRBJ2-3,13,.,CASSQLRTDTQYF
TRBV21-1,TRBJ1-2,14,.,CASSTRQKDTGYTF
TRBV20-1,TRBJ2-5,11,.,CSASFEETQYF
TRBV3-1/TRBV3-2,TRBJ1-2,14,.,CASSPPTGTYGYTF
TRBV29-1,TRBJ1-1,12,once,CSVADRHTEAFF
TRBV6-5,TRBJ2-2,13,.,CASSYPGTGELFF
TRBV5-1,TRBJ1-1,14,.,CASSIRVMNTEAFF
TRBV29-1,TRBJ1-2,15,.,CSVIGRGGEDYGYTF
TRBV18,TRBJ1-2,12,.,CASSPTGDTTTF
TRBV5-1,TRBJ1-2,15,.,CASSLKGQGIYGYTF
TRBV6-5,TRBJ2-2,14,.,CASSYSSESGELFF
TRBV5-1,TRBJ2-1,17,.,CASSKGLAGDRGYEQFF
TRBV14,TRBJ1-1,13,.,CASSLTGPPGAFF
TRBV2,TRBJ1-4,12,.,CASNYMIGKLFF
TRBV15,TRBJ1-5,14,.,CATSRDSGNQPQHF
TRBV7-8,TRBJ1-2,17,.,CASSLAVGSSVPYGYTF
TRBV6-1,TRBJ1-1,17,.,CASSGWGHRIQNTEAFF
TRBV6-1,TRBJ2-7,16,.,CASSETTTFLSYEQYF
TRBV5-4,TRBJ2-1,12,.,CASSLEDNEQFF
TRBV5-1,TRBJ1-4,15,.,CASSSQGQGVEKLFF
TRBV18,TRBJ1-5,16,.,CASSPPGTGSNQPQHF
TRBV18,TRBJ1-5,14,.,CASSQGTGNQPQHF